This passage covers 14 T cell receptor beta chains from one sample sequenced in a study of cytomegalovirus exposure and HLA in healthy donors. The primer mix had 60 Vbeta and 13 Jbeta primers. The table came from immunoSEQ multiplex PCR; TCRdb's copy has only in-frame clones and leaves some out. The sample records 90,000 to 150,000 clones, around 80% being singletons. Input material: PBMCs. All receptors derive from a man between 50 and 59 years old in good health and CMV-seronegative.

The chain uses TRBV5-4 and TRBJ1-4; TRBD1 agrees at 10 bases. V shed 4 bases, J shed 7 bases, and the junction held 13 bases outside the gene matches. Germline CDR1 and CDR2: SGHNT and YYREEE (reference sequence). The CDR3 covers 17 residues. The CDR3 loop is CASSPTGGGMDVEKLFF. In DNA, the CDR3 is TGTGCCAGCAGCCCGACAGGGGGCGGAATGGATGTTGAAAAACTGTTTTTT.

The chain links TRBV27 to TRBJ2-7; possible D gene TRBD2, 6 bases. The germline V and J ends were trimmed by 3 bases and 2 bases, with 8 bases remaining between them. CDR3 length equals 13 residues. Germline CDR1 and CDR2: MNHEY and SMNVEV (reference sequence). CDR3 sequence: CASSFTGAYEQYF. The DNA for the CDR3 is TGTGCCAGCAGTTTTACGGGAGCCTACGAGCAGTACTTC.

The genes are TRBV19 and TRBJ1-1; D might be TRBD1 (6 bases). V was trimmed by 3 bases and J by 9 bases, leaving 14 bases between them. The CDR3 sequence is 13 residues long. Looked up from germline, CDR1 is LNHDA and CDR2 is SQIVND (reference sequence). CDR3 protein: CASSISEGQQAFF. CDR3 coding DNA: TGTGCCAGTAGTATTTCCGAAGGACAGCAAGCTTTCTTT. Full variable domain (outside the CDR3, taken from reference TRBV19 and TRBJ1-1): DGGITQSPKYLFRKEGQNVTLSCEQNLNHDAMYWYRQDPGQGLRLIYYSQIVNDFQKGDIAEGYSVSREKKESFPLTVTSAQKNPTAFYLCASSISEGQQAFFGQGTRLTVV.

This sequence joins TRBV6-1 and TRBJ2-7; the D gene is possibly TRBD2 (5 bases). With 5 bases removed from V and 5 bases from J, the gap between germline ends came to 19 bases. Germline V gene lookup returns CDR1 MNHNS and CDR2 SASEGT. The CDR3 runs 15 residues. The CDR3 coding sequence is TGTGCCAGCAGTCGCAGCGGCCCTCGGCCCGACGAGCAGTACTTC. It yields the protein CASSRSGPRPDEQYF.

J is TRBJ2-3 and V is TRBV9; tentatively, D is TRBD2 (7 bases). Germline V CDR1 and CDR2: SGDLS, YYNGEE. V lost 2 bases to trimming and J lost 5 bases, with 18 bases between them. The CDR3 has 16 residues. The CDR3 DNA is TGTGCCAGCAGCGTTAAGGCGGGAGAGGGGGGAGATACGCAGTATTTT. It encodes CASSVKAGEGGDTQYF.

The CDR3 coding sequence is TGCGCCAGCAGCCAAGACGCGGGAGGTGGCAATCAGCCCCAGCATTTT. Translated: CASSQDAGGGNQPQHF. The rearrangement joins TRBV4-3 to TRBJ1-5; D remains ambiguous. The CDR3 sequence is 16 residues long. V was clipped by 0 bases and J by 2 bases, with 11 bases between them. Germline loops: CDR1 LGHNA, CDR2 YSLEER.

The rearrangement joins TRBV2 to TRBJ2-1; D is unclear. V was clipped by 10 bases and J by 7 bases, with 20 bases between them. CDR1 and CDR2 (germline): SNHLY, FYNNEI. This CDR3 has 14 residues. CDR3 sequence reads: CATGELALRNEQFF. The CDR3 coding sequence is TGTGCCACCGGAGAATTGGCGCTTAGGAATGAGCAGTTCTTC.

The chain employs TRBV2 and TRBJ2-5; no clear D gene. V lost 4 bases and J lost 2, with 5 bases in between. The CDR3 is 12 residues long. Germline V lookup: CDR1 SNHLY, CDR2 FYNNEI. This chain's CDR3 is CASSALQETQYF. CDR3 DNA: TGTGCCAGCAGTGCCTTACAAGAGACCCAGTACTTC.

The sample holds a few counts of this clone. CDR3 residues: CASSHLGQRQTDTQYF. For the CDR3, the DNA is TGCGCCAGCAGCCATCTGGGACAACGACAAACCGATACGCAGTATTTT. V usage is TRBV4-1 and J usage is TRBJ2-3, with D perhaps matching TRBD1 (6 bases). The CDR3 is 16 residues long. The V gene's germline CDR1 is MGHRA and CDR2 YSYEKL. V was cut by 3 bases and J by 6 bases, with 19 bases left in between.

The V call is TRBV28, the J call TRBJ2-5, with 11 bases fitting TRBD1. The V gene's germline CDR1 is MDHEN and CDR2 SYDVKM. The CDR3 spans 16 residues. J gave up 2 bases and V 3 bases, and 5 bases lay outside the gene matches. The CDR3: CASSFRGQGAQETQYF. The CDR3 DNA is TGTGCCAGCAGTTTTCGAGGACAGGGGGCGCAAGAGACCCAGTACTTC.

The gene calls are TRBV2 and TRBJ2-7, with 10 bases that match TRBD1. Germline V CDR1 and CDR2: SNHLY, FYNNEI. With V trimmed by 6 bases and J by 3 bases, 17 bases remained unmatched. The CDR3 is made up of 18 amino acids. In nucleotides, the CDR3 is TGTGCCAGCAGAAGGAGCCGGGACAGGGGTGCCTCTGGCTACGAGCAGTACTTC. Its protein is CASRRSRDRGASGYEQYF.

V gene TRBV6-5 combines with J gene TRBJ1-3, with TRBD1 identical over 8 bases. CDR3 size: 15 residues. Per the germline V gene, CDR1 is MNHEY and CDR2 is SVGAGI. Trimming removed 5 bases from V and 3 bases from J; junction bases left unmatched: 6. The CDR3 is CASSRQGRGGNTIYF. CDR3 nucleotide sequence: TGTGCCAGCAGTCGACAGGGGAGAGGTGGAAACACCATATATTTT.

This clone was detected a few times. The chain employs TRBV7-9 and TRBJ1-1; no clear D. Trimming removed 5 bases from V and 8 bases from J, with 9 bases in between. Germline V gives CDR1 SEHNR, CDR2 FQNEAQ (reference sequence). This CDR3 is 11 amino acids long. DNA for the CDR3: TGTGCCAGCAGCCGCATGAGGGAAGCTTTCTTT. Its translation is CASSRMREAFF.

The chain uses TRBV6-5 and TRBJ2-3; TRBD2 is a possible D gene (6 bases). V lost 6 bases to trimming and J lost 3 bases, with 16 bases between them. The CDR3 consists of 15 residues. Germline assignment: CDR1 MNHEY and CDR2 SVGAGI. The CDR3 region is CASRKGLQLTDTQYF. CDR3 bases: TGTGCCAGCAGAAAGGGACTCCAACTGACAGATACGCAGTATTTT.